This record covers a single T cell receptor beta chain. Germline V gives CDR1 MNHNS, CDR2 SASEGT. Trimming shortened V by 5 bases and J by 5 bases, and 12 bases separated the two germline ends. The CDR3 loop spans 14 amino acids. The source of the sample is a study of T cells in Graves' hyperthyroidism and ophthalmopathy. TCR beta CDR3 sequences were amplified from RNA transcripts. TCR CDR3 regions were first amplified by RT-PCR with HTBI primers. TCRdb processed the multiplex PCR reads anew with MiXCR; each CDR3 protein has one entry. The sample lists around 280,000 distinct CDR3 sequences; more than 10% were seen once.

The source of this sequence is a young woman with Graves' hyperthyroidism that later progressed to Graves' ophthalmopathy. The material sequenced was blood. This chain connects TRBV6-1 to TRBJ2-2; maybe TRBD1 (5 bases). The CDR3 nucleotides are TGTGCCAGCAGTCCCAGGGTTTGGACCGGGGAGCTGTTTTTT. Translation: CASSPRVWTGELFF.